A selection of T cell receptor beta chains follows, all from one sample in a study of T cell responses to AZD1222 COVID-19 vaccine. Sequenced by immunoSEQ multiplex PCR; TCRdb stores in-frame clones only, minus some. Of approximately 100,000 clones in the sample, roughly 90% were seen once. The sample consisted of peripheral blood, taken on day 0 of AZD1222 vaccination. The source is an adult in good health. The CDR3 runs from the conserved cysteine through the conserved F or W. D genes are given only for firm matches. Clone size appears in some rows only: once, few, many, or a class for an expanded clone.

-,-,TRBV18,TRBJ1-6,CASSLPGPTPLKGGSYNSPLHF,TGTGCCAGCTCACTACCGGGACCGACGCCGCTTAAGGGAGGCTCCTATAATTCACCCCTCCACTTT
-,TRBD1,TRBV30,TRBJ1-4,CAWTRQGSEKLFF,TGTGCCTGGACTCGACAGGGGAGCGAAAAACTGTTTTTT
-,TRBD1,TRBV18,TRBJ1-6,CASSPARGTDSPLHF,TGTGCCAGCTCACCGGCCAGGGGGACGGATTCACCCCTCCACTTT
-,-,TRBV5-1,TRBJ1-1,CASSLGQGLAEAFF,TGCGCCAGCAGCTTGGGGCAGGGGCTGGCTGAAGCTTTCTTT
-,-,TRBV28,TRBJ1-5,CASRTGGQPQHF,TGTGCCAGCCGCACAGGAGGGCAGCCCCAGCATTTT
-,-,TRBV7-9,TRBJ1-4,CASSLRQDNEKLFF,TGTGCCAGCAGCTTAAGACAAGATAATGAAAAACTGTTTTTT
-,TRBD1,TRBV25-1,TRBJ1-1,CASTGTGVTEAFF,TGTGCCAGCACCGGGACAGGGGTCACTGAAGCTTTCTTT
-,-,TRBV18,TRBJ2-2,CASSLSENTGELFF,TGTGCCAGCTCATTGTCAGAAAACACCGGGGAGCTGTTTTTT
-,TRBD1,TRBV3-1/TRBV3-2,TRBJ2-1,CASSQGNRDRTYNEQFF,TGTGCCAGCAGCCAAGGTAACCGGGACAGGACCTACAATGAGCAGTTCTTC
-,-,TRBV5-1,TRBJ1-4,CASSRIPGPDEKLFF,TGCGCCAGCAGTCGAATACCGGGGCCGGATGAAAAACTGTTTTTT
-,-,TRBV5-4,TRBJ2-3,CASSWRGATDTQYF,TGTGCCAGCAGCTGGAGGGGGGCGACAGATACGCAGTATTTT
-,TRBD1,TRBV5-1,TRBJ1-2,CASTWGTGLNYGYTF,TGCGCCAGCACCTGGGGGACAGGACTTAACTATGGCTACACCTTC
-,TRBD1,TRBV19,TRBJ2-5,CASPPNGQGETQYF,TGTGCCAGTCCTCCGAACGGACAGGGAGAGACCCAGTACTTC
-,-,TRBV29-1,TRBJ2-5,CSVERGQETQYF,TGCAGCGTTGAAAGGGGGCAAGAGACCCAGTACTTC
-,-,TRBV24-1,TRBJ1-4,CATSDRSAGAREKLFF,TGTGCCACCAGTGATCGAAGCGCGGGGGCGCGTGAAAAACTGTTTTTT
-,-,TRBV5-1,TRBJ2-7,CASSPGTAYEQYF,TGCGCCAGCAGCCCCGGGACTGCCTACGAGCAGTACTTC
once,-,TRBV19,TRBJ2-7,CASSTLGSEQYF,TGTGCCAGTAGTACTCTGGGTTCCGAGCAGTACTTC
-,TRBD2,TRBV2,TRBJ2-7,CASSELGLAGTSYEQYF,TGTGCCAGCAGTGAACTCGGACTAGCGGGGACCTCCTACGAGCAGTACTTC
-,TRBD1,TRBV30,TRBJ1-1,CAWSLSGGWTEAFF,TGTGCCTGGAGTTTGTCAGGGGGATGGACTGAAGCTTTCTTT
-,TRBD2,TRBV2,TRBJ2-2,CASRVAGTNTGELFF,TGTGCCAGCAGAGTAGCGGGCACGAACACCGGGGAGCTGTTTTTT
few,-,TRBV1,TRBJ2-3,CTSSLVGTSGRGADTQYF,TGCACCAGCAGCCTAGTCGGGACTAGCGGGAGGGGGGCAGATACGCAGTATTTT
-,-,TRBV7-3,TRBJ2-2,CASSLKAAGTGELFF,TGTGCCAGCAGCTTAAAAGCCGCCGGCACCGGGGAGCTGTTTTTT
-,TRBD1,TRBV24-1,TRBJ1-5,CATSASDRGSNQPQHF,TGTGCCACCAGTGCTTCGGACAGGGGAAGCAATCAGCCCCAGCATTTT
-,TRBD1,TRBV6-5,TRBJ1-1,CASSYRTGGTEAFF,TGTGCCAGCAGTTACCGAACAGGGGGCACTGAAGCTTTCTTT
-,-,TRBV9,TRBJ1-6,CASSPDGNNSPLHF,TGTGCCAGCAGCCCGGACGGTAATAATTCACCCCTCCACTTT
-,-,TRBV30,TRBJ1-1,CAWSSLTGGTEAFF,TGTGCCTGGAGCTCGCTGACAGGTGGGACTGAAGCTTTCTTT
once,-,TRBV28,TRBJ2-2,CASGFTGAYGELFF,TGTGCCAGCGGATTCACCGGGGCTTACGGGGAGCTGTTTTTT
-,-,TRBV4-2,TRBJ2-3,CASSQASGPPRDTQYF,TGTGCCAGCAGCCAGGCATCCGGGCCCCCGAGGGATACGCAGTATTTT
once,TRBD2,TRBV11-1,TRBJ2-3,CASSRGTSRPTQYF,TGTGCCAGCAGCCGAGGGACTAGTCGGCCTACGCAGTATTTT